The entry that follows covers one T cell receptor (beta chain) sequence. Its target is not known. The data stem from a study of Ad26.COV2.S vaccination and SARS-CoV-2 variants. The overall study: Ad26.COV2.S was injected intramuscularly once or twice, 56 days apart. Study results and limitations: While placebo recipients had lower spike-specific TCR breadth, vaccine recipients had more.

CDR1 is GTSNPN and CDR2 is SVGIG in the germline V gene (reference sequence). The CDR3 length is 16 residues. The V end was cut by 2 bases, the J end by 7 bases, with 20 bases between. The table came from immunoSEQ multiplex PCR; TCRdb's copy has only in-frame clones and leaves some out. The sample yields 300,000 to 400,000 clones, approximately 86% seen once. Treatment specified: roughly 19 received Ad26.COV2.S at low or high dose, single or two shots; five or six received placebo; per-sample allocation not given. After the first vaccine or placebo injection, samples were drawn on day 63. Donation was by an adult aged 18-55 years who was in Boston.

The chain uses TRBV30 and TRBJ2-2; a weak D match, TRBD2 (5 bases). This TCR was recovered from a person between 18 and 59 years old who received the Ad26.COV2.S COVID-19 vaccine or a placebo. Sample: peripheral blood, taken in a trial of Ad26.COV2.S vaccine versus placebo. The CDR3 coding sequence is TGTGCCTGGAGTTCAACTGCCGGGAAAAAAGGCGGGGAGCTGTTTTTT. Residues: CAWSSTAGKKGGELFF.